The T cell receptor (beta chain) under discussion was sequenced for a study of T cells in Graves' hyperthyroidism and ophthalmopathy. From RNA transcripts, TCR beta CDR3 regions were amplified. HTBI primers were used for first-round RT-PCR of the TCR CDR3. TCRdb called the multiplex PCR reads again in MiXCR, with one record for every CDR3 protein. Of 700,000 or so distinct CDR3 sequences listed, about a sixth are singletons. Fresh peripheral blood, 8 to 10 ml, was the source of the PBMCs. This clonotype was detected ten times or more. The CDR3 consists of 15 residues. Between the trimmed V and J ends, which lost 1 base and 2 bases, there was a span of 12 bases. Germline assignment: CDR1 SGHAT and CDR2 FQNNGV.

The chain combines TRBV11-2 with TRBJ2-7, with D unresolved. The receptor was isolated from a man younger than 35 with Graves' hyperthyroidism. The sequenced sample consisted of blood. The CDR3 spells CASSLGVGPTYEQYF. In nucleotides, the CDR3 is TGTGCCAGCAGCTTAGGTGTAGGGCCGACCTACGAGCAGTACTTC.